Below are 15 T cell receptor beta chains sequenced from a single sample in a study of CD8 T cells in ankylosing spondylitis. Study-level results: A TCR beta motif made of several highly homologous variants seemed typical of ankylosing spondylitis blood.

These receptors lack a known antigen. One entry per CDR3 protein, called by TCRdb with MiXCR from the 5' RACE reads. The sample records 450,000 or so distinct CDR3 sequences, roughly 26% being singletons. Sequences were obtained from blood, either unsorted or a sorted T cell fraction (not recorded which). The receptors come from a male donor with ankylosing spondylitis.

This chain links TRBV5-1 with TRBJ2-7, with D possibly being TRBD1 or TRBD2 (6 bases each). Trimming removed 6 bases at V and 5 bases at J, with 9 bases between. Germline-derived CDR1 and CDR2 are SGHRS and YFSETQ. The CDR3 consists of 11 residues. CDR3 in DNA: TGCGCCAGCACAAGGGGGGACGAGCAGTACGTC. It translates to CASTRGDEQYV.

The chain uses TRBV27 and TRBJ2-1; 8 nucleotides agree with TRBD2. The CDR3 contains 13 residues. V lost 10 bases, J lost 7 bases, and 9 bases stayed unmatched. From germline, CDR1 is MNHEY and CDR2 SMNVEV (reference sequence). The CDR3 DNA reads as TGTGCCATCGCGGGGACTAGGAATAATGAGCAGTTCTTC. It is translated as CAIAGTRNNEQFF.

The V gene is TRBV5-1, the J gene TRBJ1-1; weak D call: TRBD1 (6 bases). The CDR3 sequence is 15 residues long. Trimming shortened V by 4 bases and J by 3 bases, and 16 bases separated the two germline ends. The germline V gene encodes CDR1 SGHRS and CDR2 YFSETQ. This CDR3 reads CASSLEGHGYTEAFF. The CDR3 bases are TGCGCCAGCAGCCTGGAGGGACACGGTTACACTGAAGCTTTCTTT. The variable domain in full, with the rest retrieved from reference TRBV5-1 and TRBJ1-1, is KAGVTQTPRYLIKTRGQQVTLSCSPISGHRSVSWYQQTPGQGLQFLFEYFSETQRNKGNFPGRFSGRQFSNSRSEMNVSTLELGDSALYLCASSLEGHGYTEAFFGQGTRLTVV.

V and J are TRBV12-3 or TRBV12-4 and TRBJ2-7; D perhaps matches TRBD2 (6 bases). The germline V and J ends were trimmed by 2 bases and 3 bases, with 11 bases remaining between them. The CDR3 contains 14 residues. CDR3 in DNA: TGTGCCAGCAGTTTATCGGGACTTGACTACGAGCAGTACTTC. The encoded protein is CASSLSGLDYEQYF.

The chain uses TRBV6-4 and TRBJ1-5; a possible D gene is TRBD1 (5 bases). V was shortened by 0 bases and J by 3 bases, with 12 bases between the two germline ends. Per the germline V gene, CDR1 is MRHNA and CDR2 is SNTAGT. This CDR3 region has 16 residues. CDR3 protein: CASSDSGVPDNQPQHF. Here the CDR3 DNA reads TGTGCCAGCAGTGACTCGGGGGTCCCTGACAATCAGCCCCAGCATTTT.

The DNA for the CDR3 is TGTGCCAGCAGCTTGGCAGGGCTCTCCTACGAGCAGTACTTC. Its protein is CASSLAGLSYEQYF. The J gene is TRBJ2-7, the V gene TRBV5-6, with a weak D call TRBD1 (5 bases). The germline CDR1 and CDR2 sequences are SGHDT and YYEEEE. The CDR3 consists of 14 residues. Between the trimmed V and J ends, which lost 0 bases and 0 bases, there was a span of 7 bases.

J is TRBJ2-7 and V is TRBV6-1; 9 bases fit TRBD1. Trimming at V came to 6 bases and at J to 1 base, leaving 10 bases not matched to a gene. Per germline, CDR1 MNHNS and CDR2 SASEGT. CDR3 size: 16 residues. The CDR3 here is CASSPGQGSPSYEQYV. Here the CDR3 DNA reads TGTGCCAGCAGCCCGGGACAGGGCTCGCCTTCCTACGAGCAGTACGTC.

The rearrangement links TRBV20-1 to TRBJ2-5; tentatively, D is TRBD1 (6 bases). Trimming left V 5 bases short and J 4 bases short, with 17 bases between. The CDR3 sequence is 14 residues long. CDR1 is DFQATT and CDR2 is SNEGSKA in the germline V gene (reference sequence). The CDR3 loop is CSADGTGPGETQYF. The DNA of the CDR3 is TGCAGTGCTGATGGAACAGGGCCCGGAGAGACCCAGTACTTC.

This sequence joins TRBV3-1 and TRBJ1-2, with 8 bases that match TRBD1. Germline values: CDR1 LGHDT, CDR2 YNNKEL (reference sequence). This CDR3 spans 15 amino acids. The V gene end was trimmed by 0 bases and the J gene end by 6 bases; junction bases not matched to a gene: 6. CDR3 bases: TGTGCCAGCAGCCAAGAGTCCAGGACAGGGAATGGCTACACCTTC. It codes for CASSQESRTGNGYTF. Based on the CDR3 plus reference TRBV3-1 and TRBJ1-2, the full variable domain is DTAVSQTPKYLVTQMGNDKSIKCEQNLGHDTMYWYKQDSKKFLKIMFSYNNKELIINETVPNRFSPKSPDKAHLNLHINSLELGDSAVYFCASSQESRTGNGYTFGSGTRLTVV.

V usage is TRBV27 and J usage is TRBJ1-1; D is uncertain. Germline V CDR1 and CDR2: MNHEY, SMNVEV (reference sequence). The CDR3 length is 13 residues. The ends were cut back, 9 bases at V and 5 bases at J, with 16 bases in the middle. CDR3 residues: CASSGWSGTEAFF. The CDR3, as DNA: TGTGCCAGTTCCGGATGGTCGGGAACTGAAGCTTTCTTT.

V is TRBV7-2 and J is TRBJ1-5; D is unclear. V lost 5 bases and J 5 bases, leaving 10 bases between the germline ends. The germline CDR1 and CDR2 sequences are SGHTA and FQGNSA. This CDR3 is 13 amino acids long. The CDR3 nucleotides read TGTGCCAGCAGCCTAGGGCATTATCAGCCCCAGCATTTT. Its translation is CASSLGHYQPQHF.

This clonotype has just a few counts. The rearrangement uses TRBV9 and TRBJ2-1; no clear D. This CDR3 is 14 amino acids long. Between the trimmed V and J ends, which lost 7 bases and 0 bases, there was a span of 11 bases. Germline-derived CDR1 and CDR2 are SGDLS and YYNGEE. The CDR3 sequence: CASRPLSSYNEQFF. CDR3 nucleotides: TGTGCCAGCCGGCCCCTTAGCTCCTACAATGAGCAGTTCTTC.

J is TRBJ2-7 and V is TRBV7-2; no clear D. Germline-derived CDR1 and CDR2 are SGHTA and FQGNSA. V lost 5 bases to trimming and J lost 5 bases, with 13 bases between them. This CDR3 contains 13 residues. The CDR3 spells CASSATRTNEQYF. The CDR3 coding sequence is TGTGCCAGCAGCGCAACGAGGACGAACGAGCAGTACTTC.

The chain joins TRBV3-1 to TRBJ1-5; D perhaps matches TRBD1 (6 bases). Looked up from germline, CDR1 is LGHDT and CDR2 is YNNKEL (reference sequence). The CDR3 spans 14 residues. The ends were cut back, 0 bases at V and 6 bases at J, with 9 bases in the middle. The CDR3, as DNA: TGTGCCAGCAGCCAAGATGGGGGGGCTCAGCCCCAGCATTTT. It is translated as CASSQDGGAQPQHF.

This chain connects TRBV20-1 to TRBJ2-1; the D gene is possibly TRBD2 (7 bases). The length of the CDR3 is 16 residues. Germline CDR1 and CDR2: DFQATT and SNEGSKA (reference sequence). V lost 1 base and J 10 bases, leaving 23 bases between the germline ends. The CDR3 loop reads CSARVGGARIVGEQFF. The CDR3 DNA reads TGCAGTGCTAGAGTGGGGGGGGCGCGAATAGTTGGGGAGCAGTTCTTC.